This is a list of T cell receptor beta chains from one sample in a study of tumor-infiltrating lymphocytes in primary liver carcinoma. One entry per CDR3 protein, called by TCRdb with MiXCR from the multiplex PCR reads. This repertoire shows 85,000 to 100,000 distinct CDR3 sequences, roughly 70% found once; its top ten account for around 27%. The sequencing input was tumor-adjacent normal liver tissue. These receptors all stem from a man aged 35-49 years with primary liver carcinoma and hepatitis B virus infection. Each CDR3 is given without its conserved first and last residue.

j_call: TRBJ2-3; v_call: TRBV11-1; cdr3_aa: ASSLPRESRDTQY
j_call: TRBJ2-5; v_call: TRBV29-1; cdr3_aa: SVEENIGETQY
j_call: TRBJ1-5; v_call: TRBV28; cdr3_aa: ASSYVGTGYSNQPQH
j_call: TRBJ1-5; v_call: TRBV4-1; cdr3_aa: ASSQEGGLGNQAQH
j_call: TRBJ1-2; v_call: TRBV28; cdr3_aa: ASSLEGAYGYT
j_call: TRBJ2-2; v_call: TRBV13; cdr3_aa: ASSLGGQTGELF
j_call: TRBJ2-7; v_call: TRBV29-1; cdr3_aa: SMAGQGYKQY
j_call: TRBJ2-2; v_call: TRBV5-5; cdr3_aa: ASSFVAGGELF
j_call: TRBJ2-1; v_call: TRBV29-1; cdr3_aa: SGGPASYIEQF
j_call: TRBJ2-7; v_call: TRBV11-2; cdr3_aa: ASSLAAREYEQQ
j_call: TRBJ2-3; v_call: TRBV6-1; cdr3_aa: ASSWGGSIDMQY
j_call: TRBJ1-5; v_call: TRBV29-1; cdr3_aa: SIPGGIYQPQH
j_call: TRBJ2-3; v_call: TRBV11-2; cdr3_aa: ASSLEHAWQGSLY
j_call: TRBJ1-1; v_call: TRBV6-5; cdr3_aa: ASSYSDRADEAF
j_call: TRBJ2-3; v_call: TRBV11-2; cdr3_aa: ASSLTLQGSSTDTQC
j_call: TRBJ2-1; v_call: TRBV19; cdr3_aa: ASKAGLASNEQF
j_call: TRBJ2-1; v_call: TRBV5-1; cdr3_aa: ASSPGTAILAAYNEQF
j_call: TRBJ1-1; v_call: TRBV4-1; cdr3_aa: AYSPGHMNTEAF
j_call: TRBJ2-3; v_call: TRBV11-2; cdr3_aa: ASSLGPPSGLSTDTQY
j_call: TRBJ2-1; v_call: TRBV4-1; cdr3_aa: ASSSGTSDLNEQF
j_call: TRBJ1-2; v_call: TRBV19; cdr3_aa: ASSTGGVGGYT
j_call: TRBJ2-3; v_call: TRBV29-1; cdr3_aa: SVDDGSTGDTQY
j_call: TRBJ2-1; v_call: TRBV29-1; cdr3_aa: SIGGLPGLEIAETQF
j_call: TRBJ2-2; v_call: TRBV7-9; cdr3_aa: ASSWTSGNTGELF
j_call: TRBJ2-2; v_call: TRBV4-1; cdr3_aa: ASSQVTAGTTGELF
j_call: TRBJ2-3; v_call: TRBV11-1; cdr3_aa: TNSLGGYDSDMQY
j_call: TRBJ1-2; v_call: TRBV28; cdr3_aa: ASSPSGNNYGYT
j_call: TRBJ2-3; v_call: TRBV6-5; cdr3_aa: ASSYDAGGGDTQY
j_call: TRBJ2-1; v_call: TRBV29-1; cdr3_aa: SVDGQSGPYNEQF
j_call: TRBJ2-2; v_call: TRBV11-2; cdr3_aa: TSNPTGNTGELF
j_call: TRBJ2-3; v_call: TRBV18; cdr3_aa: ASSPGIDTDTQY
j_call: TRBJ2-1; v_call: TRBV11-2; cdr3_aa: ASSVGTSGTNVQF
j_call: TRBJ2-6; v_call: TRBV6-1; cdr3_aa: ASSLSSGAGANVLT
j_call: TRBJ2-5; v_call: TRBV20-1; cdr3_aa: SNERDRALAGAIETQY
j_call: TRBJ1-2; v_call: TRBV29-1; cdr3_aa: SVVSAGLGYT
j_call: TRBJ2-7; v_call: TRBV11-2; cdr3_aa: VSTLEYGDYEQY
j_call: TRBJ1-4; v_call: TRBV4-1; cdr3_aa: ASSLVPGETNEKLF
j_call: TRBJ2-1; v_call: TRBV6-5; cdr3_aa: ASIYGLAGHNEHF
j_call: TRBJ1-1; v_call: TRBV28; cdr3_aa: ASVYLTPRNTEAF
j_call: TRBJ2-5; v_call: TRBV6-7; cdr3_aa: ASRTPGQGRRETQY
j_call: TRBJ2-7; v_call: TRBV11-1; cdr3_aa: ADSPAGVFYEQY
j_call: TRBJ2-5; v_call: TRBV10-3; cdr3_aa: AISDILDETQY
j_call: TRBJ2-3; v_call: TRBV11-2; cdr3_aa: ACSLVQGRTDTQY
j_call: TRBJ2-1; v_call: TRBV5-6; cdr3_aa: ASSLEGGSFYSEQF
j_call: TRBJ2-7; v_call: TRBV6-1; cdr3_aa: ASITGGSTSYEQY
j_call: TRBJ2-3; v_call: TRBV29-1; cdr3_aa: SVSGPPEQY
j_call: TRBJ2-3; v_call: TRBV6-5; cdr3_aa: ASSWDGRTDTHF
j_call: TRBJ2-1; v_call: TRBV6-1; cdr3_aa: ASGLAGMRSYNEQF
j_call: TRBJ1-1; v_call: TRBV18; cdr3_aa: ASSPPGQLNTEAF
j_call: TRBJ2-1; v_call: TRBV11-2; cdr3_aa: ASGFDPRRTGGYNEQL
j_call: TRBJ2-5; v_call: TRBV11-2; cdr3_aa: ASRPPDSAHQETQY
j_call: TRBJ1-5; v_call: TRBV6-1; cdr3_aa: ASSEISYSNQPQH
j_call: TRBJ2-5; v_call: TRBV11-2; cdr3_aa: TSNRSGDYY
j_call: TRBJ2-3; v_call: TRBV25-1; cdr3_aa: ASSEYLADTQY
j_call: TRBJ2-3; v_call: TRBV11-1; cdr3_aa: ASSLGLGDTQY